Below are 2 T cell receptor beta chains sequenced from a single sample in a study of T cell repertoires in cytomegalovirus infection. TCRdb reprocessed the reads with MiXCR, giving one entry per CDR3 protein. The data hold around 450,000 distinct CDR3 sequences, with approximately 10% observed a single time. What was sequenced was PBMCs. The receptor set was obtained from a human donor in good health (CMV status not recorded). Some clones in this sample may be carry-over from other donors' samples.

In its sample, this clonotype was seen many times. The rearrangement joins TRBV6-2 or TRBV6-3 to TRBJ1-1, with D uncertain. Per germline, CDR1 MNHEY and CDR2 SVGEGT. This CDR3 has 12 amino acids. The V end was cut by 5 bases, the J end by 7 bases, with 11 bases between. The CDR3 region is CASSRVQVEAFF. Here the CDR3 DNA reads TGTGCCAGCAGTCGAGTCCAGGTTGAAGCTTTCTTT.

In its sample, this clonotype was seen many times. This rearrangement joins TRBV4-1 to TRBJ2-7; D may be TRBD1 (6 bases). The CDR3 contains 17 residues. CDR1 and CDR2 (germline): MGHRA, YSYEKL. V was cut by 5 bases and J by 3 bases, with 23 bases left in between. The CDR3 sequence: CASSFIFGQSQVYEQYF. As DNA, the CDR3 is TGCGCCAGCAGCTTCATTTTTGGACAGAGCCAGGTCTACGAGCAGTACTTC.